One and the same sample provided the 6 T cell receptor beta chains below, sequenced in a study of beta chain features in type 1 diabetes. Expressed TCRB transcripts were sequenced because the entire RNA isolate underwent reverse transcription. Here immunoSEQ multiplex PCR was the method, and the copy in TCRdb shows in-frame clones only, minus some. Of hundreds of thousands of clones in the sample, about 14% were seen once. Study observations and caveats: TCRB CDR3 length was moderately but significantly reduced in all four CD4+ subsets of Type 1 diabetes patients.

These TCRs' antigens remain unknown. The sequenced sample was naive CD4+ T cells from blood. These receptors all come from a man aged 18 to 29 with type 1 diabetes.

The V call is TRBV5-1, the J call TRBJ2-7, with 8 nucleotides matching TRBD2. CDR1 SGHRS and CDR2 YFSETQ come from the germline V gene. The CDR3 contains 15 residues. Trimming took 0 bases from V and 5 from J; bases not matched to a gene: 7. The CDR3, as DNA: TGCGCCAGCAGCTTGGGAAGCGGGAGAGACCACGAGCAGTACTTC. It codes for CASSLGSGRDHEQYF.

V and J are TRBV5-1 and TRBJ1-2; perhaps TRBD1 as D (6 bases). Germline V gives CDR1 SGHRS, CDR2 YFSETQ. The CDR3 sequence is 15 residues long. The V gene lost 5 bases and the J gene lost 4 bases, with 18 bases spanning the gap. The chain's CDR3 is CASRESRGFGYGYTF. The CDR3 nucleotides are TGCGCCAGCAGGGAATCCAGGGGTTTTGGCTATGGCTACACCTTC.

This clone was seen a few times. This chain connects TRBV28 to TRBJ1-5, with D unresolved. Germline CDR1 reads MDHEN; CDR2 reads SYDVKM. CDR3 size: 11 residues. Trimming shortened V by 6 bases and J by 5 bases, and 5 bases separated the two germline ends. Here the CDR3 reads CASRADQPQHF. The CDR3 DNA reads TGTGCCAGCAGGGCCGATCAGCCCCAGCATTTT.

This chain joins TRBV4-2 and TRBJ1-3; D not resolved. Germline V gives CDR1 LGHNA, CDR2 YNFKEQ. CDR3 length: 21 residues. Trimming took off 0 bases at V and 0 bases at J, with 24 bases between the two ends. The CDR3 DNA follows: TGTGCCAGCAGCCAAGAAAGGAGAAAGGAAACTACAATTTTCTCTGGAAACACCATATATTTT. This encodes CASSQERRKETTIFSGNTIYF.

This clone was observed a few times. This chain joins TRBV28 and TRBJ2-5; D might be TRBD1 (6 bases). V dropped 6 bases and J dropped 4 bases, with 18 bases sitting between them. The CDR3 sequence is 15 residues long. Germline lookup yields CDR1 MDHEN and CDR2 SYDVKM. The CDR3 sequence is CASRYTGRGRETQYF. The CDR3 nucleotides are TGTGCCAGCAGGTATACAGGGCGAGGAAGAGAGACCCAGTACTTC. Based on the CDR3 plus reference TRBV28 and TRBJ2-5, the full variable domain is DVKVTQSSRYLVKRTGEKVFLECVQDMDHENMFWYRQDPGLGLRLIYFSYDVKMKEKGDIPEGYSVSREKKERFSLILESASTNQTSMYLCASRYTGRGRETQYFGPGTRLLVL.

The gene calls are TRBV11-3 and TRBJ2-3; 10 bases are shared with TRBD2. The ends lost 1 base at V and 3 bases at J; junction bases unmatched: 4. The CDR3 extends over 16 amino acids. Germline V gene sequence: CDR1 SGHNT, CDR2 YENEEA. Here the CDR3 reads CASSLGTSGITDTQYF. CDR3 DNA sequence: TGTGCCAGCAGCTTAGGTACTAGCGGGATTACAGATACGCAGTATTTT.